This T cell receptor beta chain was profiled in a study of T-cell memory formation after mild COVID-19. Study at large: Most TCR clusters belonged to a single donor. Notes on the study in general: Memory sampled before infection contained some responding clones, suggesting cross-reactive memory joined.

There are a few counts of this clonotype. Its antigen is undetermined. The 5'RACE method, run with constant-segment primers, produced TCR alpha and TCR beta cDNA libraries (carrying sample barcodes and UMIs). MiXCR, run by TCRdb on the 5' RACE reads, gives a single entry per CDR3 protein. There are about half a million distinct CDR3 sequences in the sample; about 18% occur only once, and approximately 13% lies in the top ten. This CDR3 region has 16 residues. Germline V gene data show CDR1 as SGHRS and CDR2 as YFSETQ. After removal of 0 bases from V and 4 bases from J, the junction contained 4 bases not matched to a gene.

The source material was PBMCs or a T cell subset sorted from them (not recorded which). This chain links TRBV5-1 with TRBJ2-2; 9 nucleotides align to TRBD2. This clonotype was obtained from an adult woman who had mild COVID-19 (a few samples of this study predate the infection). Cell type and time point are not known. CDR3 nucleotide sequence: TGCGCCAGCAGCTTGGCCGGGACTAGCTTCACCGGGGAGCTGTTTTTT. It is translated as CASSLAGTSFTGELFF.